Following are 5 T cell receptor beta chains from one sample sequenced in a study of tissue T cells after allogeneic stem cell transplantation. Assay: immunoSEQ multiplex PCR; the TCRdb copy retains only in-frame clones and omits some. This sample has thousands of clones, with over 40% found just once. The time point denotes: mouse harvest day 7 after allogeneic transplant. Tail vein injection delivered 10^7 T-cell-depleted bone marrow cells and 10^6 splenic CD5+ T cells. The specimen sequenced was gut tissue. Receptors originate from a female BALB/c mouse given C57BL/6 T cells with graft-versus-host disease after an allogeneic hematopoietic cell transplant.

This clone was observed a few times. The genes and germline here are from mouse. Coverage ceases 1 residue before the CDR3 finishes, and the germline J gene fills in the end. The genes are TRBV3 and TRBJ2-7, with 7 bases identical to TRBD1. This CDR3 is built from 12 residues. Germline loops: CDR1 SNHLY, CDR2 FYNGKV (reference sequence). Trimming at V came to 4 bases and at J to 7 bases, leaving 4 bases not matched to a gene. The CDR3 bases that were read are TGTGCCAGCAGCTCGACAGGGCGGGAACAGTAC. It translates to CASSSTGREQY. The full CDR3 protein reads CASSSTGREQYF.

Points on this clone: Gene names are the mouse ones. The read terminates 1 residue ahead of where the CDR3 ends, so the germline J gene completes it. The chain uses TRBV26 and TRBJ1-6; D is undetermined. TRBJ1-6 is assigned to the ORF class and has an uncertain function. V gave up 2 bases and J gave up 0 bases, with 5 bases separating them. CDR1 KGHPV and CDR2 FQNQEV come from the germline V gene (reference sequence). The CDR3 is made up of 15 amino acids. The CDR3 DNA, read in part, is TGTGCCAGCAGTCTGGAAAATTCCTATAATTCGCCCCTCTAC. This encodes CASSLENSYNSPLY. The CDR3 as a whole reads CASSLENSYNSPLYF.

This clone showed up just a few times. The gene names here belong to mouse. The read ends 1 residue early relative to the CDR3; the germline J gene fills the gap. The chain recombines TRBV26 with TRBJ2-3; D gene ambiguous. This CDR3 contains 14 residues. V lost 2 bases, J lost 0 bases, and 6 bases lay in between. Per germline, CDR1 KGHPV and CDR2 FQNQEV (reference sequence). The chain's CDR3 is CASSLGSSAETLYF. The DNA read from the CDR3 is TGTGCCAGCAGTCTGGGATCTAGTGCAGAAACGCTGTAT.

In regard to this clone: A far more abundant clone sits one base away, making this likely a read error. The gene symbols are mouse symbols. Here the CDR3 reads CASGDTNNQAPLF. The DNA read from the CDR3 is TGTGCCAGCGGTGATACTAACAACCAGGCTCCGCTT. This sequence joins TRBV13-2 and TRBJ1-5; D is unclear. Sequencing ends 1 residue short of the CDR3 end; the germline J gene provides the rest. The ends were cut back, 1 base at V and 0 bases at J, with 2 bases in the middle. CDR1 NNHNN and CDR2 SYGAGS come from the germline V gene (reference sequence). The CDR3 contains 13 residues.

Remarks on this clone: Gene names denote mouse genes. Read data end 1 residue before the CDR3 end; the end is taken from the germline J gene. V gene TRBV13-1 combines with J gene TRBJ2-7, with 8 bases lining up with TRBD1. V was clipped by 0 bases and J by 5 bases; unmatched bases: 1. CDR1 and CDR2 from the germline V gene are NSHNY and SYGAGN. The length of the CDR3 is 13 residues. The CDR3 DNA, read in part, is TGTGCCAGCAGTGATGTGACAGGGGATGAACAGTAC. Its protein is CASSDVTGDEQY. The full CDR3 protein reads CASSDVTGDEQYF.